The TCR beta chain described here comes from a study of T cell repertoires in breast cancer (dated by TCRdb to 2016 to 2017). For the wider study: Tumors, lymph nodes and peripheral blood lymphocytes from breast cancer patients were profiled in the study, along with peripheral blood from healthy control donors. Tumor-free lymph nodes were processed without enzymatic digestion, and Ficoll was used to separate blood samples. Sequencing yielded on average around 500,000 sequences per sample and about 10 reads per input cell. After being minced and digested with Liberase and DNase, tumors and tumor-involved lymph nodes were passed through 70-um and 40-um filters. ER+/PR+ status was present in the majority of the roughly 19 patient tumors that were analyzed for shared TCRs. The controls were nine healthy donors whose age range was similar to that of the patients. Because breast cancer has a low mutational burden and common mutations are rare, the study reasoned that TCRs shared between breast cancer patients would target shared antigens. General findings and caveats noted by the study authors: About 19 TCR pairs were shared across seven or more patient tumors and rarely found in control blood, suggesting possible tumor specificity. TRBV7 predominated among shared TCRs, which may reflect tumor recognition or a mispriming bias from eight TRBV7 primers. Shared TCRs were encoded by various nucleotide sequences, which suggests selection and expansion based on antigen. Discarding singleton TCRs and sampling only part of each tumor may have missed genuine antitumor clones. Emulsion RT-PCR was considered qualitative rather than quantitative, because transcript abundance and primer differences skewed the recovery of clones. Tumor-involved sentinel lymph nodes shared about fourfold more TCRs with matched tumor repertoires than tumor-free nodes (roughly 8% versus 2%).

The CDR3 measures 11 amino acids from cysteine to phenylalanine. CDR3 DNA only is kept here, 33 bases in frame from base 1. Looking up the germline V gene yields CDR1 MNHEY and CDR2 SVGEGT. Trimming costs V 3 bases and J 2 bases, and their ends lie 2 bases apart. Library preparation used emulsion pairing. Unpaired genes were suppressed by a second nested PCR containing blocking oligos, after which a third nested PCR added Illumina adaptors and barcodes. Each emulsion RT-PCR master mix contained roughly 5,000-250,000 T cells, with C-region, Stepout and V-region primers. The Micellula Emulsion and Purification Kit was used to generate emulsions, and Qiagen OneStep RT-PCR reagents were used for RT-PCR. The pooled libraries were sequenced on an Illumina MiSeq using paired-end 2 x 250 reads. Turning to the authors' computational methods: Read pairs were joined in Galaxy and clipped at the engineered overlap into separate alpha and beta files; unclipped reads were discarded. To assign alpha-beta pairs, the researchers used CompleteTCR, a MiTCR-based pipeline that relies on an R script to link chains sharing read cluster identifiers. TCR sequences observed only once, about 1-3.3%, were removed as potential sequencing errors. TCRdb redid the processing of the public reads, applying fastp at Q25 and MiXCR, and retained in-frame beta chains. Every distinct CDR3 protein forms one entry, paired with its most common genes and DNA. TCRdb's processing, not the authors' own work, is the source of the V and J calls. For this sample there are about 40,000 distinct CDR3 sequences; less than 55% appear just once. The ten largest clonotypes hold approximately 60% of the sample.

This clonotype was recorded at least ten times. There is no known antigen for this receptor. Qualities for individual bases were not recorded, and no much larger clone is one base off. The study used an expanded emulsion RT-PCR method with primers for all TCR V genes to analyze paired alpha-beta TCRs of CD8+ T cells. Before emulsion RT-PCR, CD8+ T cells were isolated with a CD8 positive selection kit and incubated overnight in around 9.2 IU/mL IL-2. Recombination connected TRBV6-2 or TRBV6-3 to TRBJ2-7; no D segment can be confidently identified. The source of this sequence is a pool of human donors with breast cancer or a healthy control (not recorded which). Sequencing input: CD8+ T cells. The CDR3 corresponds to CASSYPYEQYF. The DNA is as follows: TGTGCCAGCAGTTATCCCTACGAGCAGTACTTC.